This entry concerns a single TCR beta chain. What this receptor recognizes is not known. No clone much larger than this one lies a single base away; base qualities are absent. Taken from cysteine to phenylalanine, the CDR3 has 15 residues. The DNA shown is the 45-base CDR3, in frame from base 1. Based on the germline V gene, the CDR1 and CDR2 sequences are MNHNS and SASEGT. Trimming accounts for 5 bases at V and 2 bases at J, while the number of junction bases matched to no gene is 7. The data are from a study of response to subunit inactivated influenza vaccine (dated by TCRdb to between 2018 and 2020). Regarding the research as a whole: The study used deep quantitative T cell receptor repertoire profiling to track responses to a trivalent subunit inactivated influenza vaccine. Overall study outcomes, separate from this receptor: The authors suggested that each seasonal influenza vaccination may recruit only a limited number of new T cells.

Library preparation used RT-PCR. These reads were obtained on an Illumina HiSeq 2500. In TCRdb, the public reads were trimmed at Q25 with fastp and aligned with MiXCR, with productive beta chains retained. A single entry per CDR3 protein holds the most common genes and DNA from its merged rows. This sample gives hundreds of thousands of distinct CDR3 sequences in total; around 8% of them show up just once. The top ten constitute approximately 13% of the sample. The V and J genes are TRBV6-1 and TRBJ2-3, with 7 middle bases fitting TRBD2. The clonotype was recovered from a man in his fifties or sixties who received an inactivated influenza vaccine. Donor details come from another sample of the same person, matched by shared clones. Sequencing was performed on PBMCs from blood, taken about 24 months after vaccination. The CDR3 region: CASSPTSVVTDTQYF. In nucleotides, the sequence is TGTGCCAGCAGTCCCACTAGCGTAGTCACAGATACGCAGTATTTT.